This T cell receptor beta chain was obtained from a study of OX40 agonist ivuxolimab in advanced cancers. In the study overall: Ivuxolimab is a fully human IgG2 antibody that activates OX40 (CD134). Patient treatment consisted of intravenous ivuxolimab administration every 2 weeks at 0.01 to 10 mg/kg.

The sampling schedule covered blood at baseline, cycle 4 day 1, and cycle 7 day 1. Assay used: immunoSEQ multiplex PCR; TCRdb lists only in-frame clones, some missing. The table has 55,000 to 70,000 clones, around 83% seen once. The V and J ends lost 5 bases and 4 bases respectively, with 6 bases between them. The CDR3 has 12 amino acids. CDR1 is SGHTA, CDR2 FQGNSA, per germline. The sequences come from CD4+ or CD8+ T cells sorted from blood, collected in a trial of the OX40 agonist ivuxolimab. The chain uses TRBV7-2 and TRBJ2-1; D not certain. The receptor's source is an adult with an advanced solid tumor such as melanoma, head and neck, liver or kidney cancer. The CDR3 sequence: CASSLYYNEQFF. DNA for the CDR3: TGTGCCAGCAGCCTTTATTACAATGAGCAGTTCTTC.